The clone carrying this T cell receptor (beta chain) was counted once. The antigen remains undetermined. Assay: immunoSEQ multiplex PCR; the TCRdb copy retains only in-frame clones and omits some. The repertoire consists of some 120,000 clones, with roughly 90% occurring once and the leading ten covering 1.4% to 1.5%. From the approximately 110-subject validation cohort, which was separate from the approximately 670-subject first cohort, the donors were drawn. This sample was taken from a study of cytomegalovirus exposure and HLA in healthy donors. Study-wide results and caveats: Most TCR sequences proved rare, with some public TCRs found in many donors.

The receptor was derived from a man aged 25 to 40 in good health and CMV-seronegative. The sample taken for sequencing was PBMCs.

This CDR3 reads CASSPGQGRYEQYF. The DNA of the CDR3 is TGTGCCAGCAGTCCGGGACAGGGCAGGTACGAGCAGTACTTC. The gene calls are TRBV6-5 and TRBJ2-7; 9 nucleotides match TRBD1. Germline lookup yields CDR1 MNHEY and CDR2 SVGAGI. This CDR3 is 14 amino acids long. J was trimmed by 4 bases and V by 5 bases; bases with no gene match: 6.